The clone carrying this T cell receptor beta chain was seen just once. Profiling relied on immunoSEQ multiplex PCR, and the TCRdb table lists in-frame clones only, not all of them. Here the sample spans 52,000 or so clones, roughly 87% being singletons. This sample is drawn from a study of blood T cell repertoires in COVID-19. The germline V gene has CDR1 MDHEN and CDR2 SYDVKM. The V gene lost 11 bases and the J gene lost 6 bases, with 14 bases spanning the gap. This CDR3 contains 12 residues. Enrolment of Seattle patients took place during active infection, and they were followed longitudinally. This receptor was identified in a middle-aged man with COVID-19, enrolled during active disease. The sequenced sample consisted of peripheral blood. V is TRBV28 and J is TRBJ1-5; D ambiguous. The CDR3, as DNA: TGTGCCTGGTCGACGGGAGGTCAGCCCCAGCATTTT. Translating gives CAWSTGGQPQHF.